What follows is one T cell receptor beta chain and its context. The antigen is not known. The data were obtained in a study of T cell repertoires in cytomegalovirus infection. Study observations and caveats: The cumulative frequency of public TCR beta families distinguished individuals who carried CMV together with the relevant HLA. HLA-C-restricted CMV clonotypes gave the most frequent clonotype in two of eight donors.

The CDR3 is made up of 14 amino acids. Trimming took off 5 bases at V and 6 bases at J, with 16 bases between the two ends. From germline, CDR1 is SGHTA and CDR2 FQGNSA. TCRdb ran MiXCR on the reads and lists one entry per CDR3 protein. The repertoire holds some 590,000 distinct CDR3 sequences, with over 35% as singletons. The V call is TRBV7-2, the J call TRBJ1-2; weak D call: TRBD1 (5 bases). The material sequenced was cultured PBMCs, taken from culture after CMV antigen stimulation. The TCR was taken from a human donor in good health (CMV status not recorded). Some clones in this sample may be carry-over from other donors' samples. The CDR3 reads CASSLRWGTDGYTF. CDR3 nucleotides: TGTGCCAGCAGCCTTAGGTGGGGCACCGATGGCTACACCTTC.